Below are 4 T cell receptor beta chains sequenced from a single sample in a study of shared clonotypes between healthy human individuals. Clones were read by immunoSEQ multiplex PCR, and TCRdb kept only the in-frame ones, dropping some. The sample has roughly 450,000 clones, about four fifths seen once; the top ten hold approximately 12%. The sequenced material came from PBMCs. The receptor source for this set is a woman aged 40-49 years in good health. Some clones in this sample may be carry-over from other donors' samples.

CDR3 loop: CAISESRNTGELFF. The CDR3 nucleotides read TGTGCCATCAGTGAGTCCCGTAACACCGGGGAGCTGTTTTTT. The V and J genes are TRBV10-3 and TRBJ2-2, with no clear D. CDR1 is ENHRY and CDR2 is SYGVKD in the germline V gene. The V gene lost 0 bases and the J gene lost 2 bases, with 4 bases spanning the gap. This CDR3 is 14 amino acids long.

The gene calls are TRBV7-3 and TRBJ1-1; 9 nucleotides agree with TRBD1. The germline V gene encodes CDR1 SGHTA and CDR2 FQGTGA. J gave up 5 bases and V 5 bases, and 9 bases lay outside the gene matches. The CDR3 covers 15 residues. CDR3 sequence reads: CASSLQGQGGTEAFF. CDR3 coding DNA: TGTGCCAGCAGCCTACAGGGACAGGGAGGAACTGAAGCTTTCTTT. Full variable domain (outside the CDR3, taken from reference TRBV7-3 and TRBJ1-1): GAGVSQTPSNKVTEKGKYVELRCDPISGHTALYWYRQSLGQGPEFLIYFQGTGAADDSGLPNDRFFAVRPEGSVSTLKIQRTERGDSAVYLCASSLQGQGGTEAFFGQGTRLTVV.

The chain joins TRBV29-1 to TRBJ1-1; D might be TRBD1 (5 bases). The germline gives CDR1 SQVTM, CDR2 ANQGSEA. With 4 bases removed from V and 0 bases from J, the gap between germline ends came to 9 bases. The CDR3 covers 13 residues. The CDR3 sequence: CSVGGDVNTEAFF. The CDR3 coding sequence is TGCAGCGTTGGAGGGGACGTGAACACTGAAGCTTTCTTT.

With regard to this clone: A much larger clonotype is one base distant, so this may be a read error. J is TRBJ1-1 and V is TRBV28; tentative D call: TRBD1 (6 bases). In germline, CDR1 is MDHEN, CDR2 SYDVKM. Trimming took 6 bases from V and 4 from J, leaving 12 bases between them. CDR3 length: 13 residues. CDR3 loop: CASSQGGTTEAFF. The CDR3 DNA sequence: TGTGCCAGCAGCCAAGGGGGGACCACTGAAGCTTTCTTT.